Included here is one T cell receptor beta chain sequence, with context. The sample originates from a study of blood T cell repertoires in COVID-19. Study background: Collection of acute and convalescent COVID-19 samples took place in the United States, Italy and Spain. T cells, B-cell-depleted T cells, or PBMCs supplied cDNA or gDNA.

Original processing notes: Amplification of reference gene primers was used by the study to estimate nucleated cell counts. The method was immunoSEQ multiplex PCR; TCRdb's version includes in-frame clones alone and lacks a portion of them. Clone size and V and J calls were adopted from that table, with D and trimming inferred from the DNA. The table has approximately 82,000 clones, approximately 82% seen once; the top ten hold more than 5.5%. Germline loops: CDR1 LGHDT, CDR2 YNNKEL (reference sequence). The CDR3 extends over 13 amino acids. V shed 6 bases, J shed 6 bases, and the junction held 3 bases outside the gene matches.

V and J are TRBV3-1 (or the pseudogene TRBV3-2) and TRBJ1-4, with 8 nucleotides matching TRBD1. Sample: peripheral blood. This sequence was found in a man aged 50 or older with active or convalescent COVID-19. This CDR3 reads CASSPTGDEKLFF. The CDR3 bases are TGTGCCAGCAGTCCGACAGGGGATGAAAAACTGTTTTTT.